A single sample gave rise to the 15 T cell receptor beta chains below, sequenced in a study of blood T cells in healthy people across ages. PCR was performed a second time for about 6 to 12 cycles using a sample-barcoded 5' primer and a J-beta primer mix. In TCRdb, the 5' RACE reads were re-called with MiXCR into one record per CDR3 protein. Of hundreds of thousands of distinct CDR3 sequences in the sample, 49% were seen once. Sample: blood. The source of these receptors is a woman aged 55-70 years in good health.

This chain connects TRBV14 to TRBJ2-1; 7 bases align to TRBD2. Germline-derived CDR1 and CDR2 are SGHDN and FVKESK. V shed 7 bases and J 5 bases; nucleotides not matched to a gene: 8. This CDR3 has 14 residues. In nucleotides, the CDR3 is TGTGCCAGCACCAGGACTAGTTCGCACAATGAGCAGTTCTTC. Its protein is CASTRTSSHNEQFF.

V and J are TRBV28 and TRBJ1-1; the match to TRBD1 covers 8 bases. CDR1 is MDHEN and CDR2 is SYDVKM in the germline V gene. There are 15 residues in the CDR3. Germline trimming cut 1 base from V and 4 bases from J; bases unmatched to any gene: 5. The CDR3 region is CASSLLAGGVTEAFF. As DNA, the CDR3 is TGTGCCAGCAGTTTATTGGCAGGGGGCGTCACTGAAGCTTTCTTT.

The chain is built from TRBV5-5 and TRBJ2-4; 8 nucleotides match TRBD1. There are 16 residues in the CDR3. Germline V gives CDR1 SGHKS, CDR2 YYEKEE (reference sequence). V gave up 0 bases and J gave up 4 bases; unmatched junction bases: 6. The CDR3, as DNA: TGTGCCAGCAGCTTGGCCACTCAGGGGGCGAAAAACATTCAGTACTTC. Translated: CASSLATQGAKNIQYF.

This clonotype has more than one count but fewer than ten. The V and J genes are TRBV10-3 and TRBJ2-1; possible D gene TRBD2, 6 bases. Trimming cost V 7 bases and J 4 bases, with 14 bases left between them. Germline CDR1 reads ENHRY; CDR2 reads SYGVKD. The CDR3 has 14 amino acids. This chain's CDR3 is CAITPGGRYNEQFF. Written as DNA, the CDR3 is TGTGCCATCACCCCTGGGGGGAGATACAATGAGCAGTTCTTC.

The chain carries TRBV27 and TRBJ2-7; D is perhaps TRBD1 (7 bases). V lost 8 bases, J lost 4 bases, and 21 bases lay in between. This CDR3 is built from 15 residues. Germline V gives CDR1 MNHEY, CDR2 SMNVEV (reference sequence). CDR3 sequence: CASRRTGQTRYEQYF. For the CDR3, the DNA is TGTGCCAGCCGTCGGACAGGCCAGACTAGATACGAGCAGTACTTC.

The V gene is TRBV27, the J gene TRBJ2-3, with 7 bases lining up with TRBD1. The CDR3 has 14 residues. Unmatched junction bases numbered 10, after V lost 6 bases and J lost 7 bases. Germline V lookup: CDR1 MNHEY, CDR2 SMNVEV (reference sequence). The DNA of the CDR3 is TGTGCCAGCAGCGGCCTTATGAGGGGGCATACGCAGTATTTT. Translating it yields CASSGLMRGHTQYF.

The chain has TRBV15 and TRBJ2-6; no clear D. There are 13 residues in the CDR3. Between the trimmed V and J ends, which lost 9 bases and 0 bases, there was a span of 6 bases. In germline, CDR1 is LNHNV, CDR2 YYDKDF (reference sequence). The CDR3 loop is CATRSSGANVLTF. CDR3 nucleotide sequence: TGTGCCACAAGAAGCTCTGGGGCCAACGTCCTGACTTTC.

Points on this clonotype: A read error may account for a junction end that differs from germline. The chain carries TRBV9 and TRBJ2-3; the D gene is possibly TRBD1 (6 bases). Per the germline V gene, CDR1 is SGDLS and CDR2 is YYNGEE. CDR3 length equals 16 residues. The CDR3 nucleotides are TGTACCAGCAGCGAACGGTACAGGGTTGTCACAGATACGCAGTATTTT. This gives the protein CTSSERYRVVTDTQYF.

The rearrangement joins TRBV20-1 to TRBJ2-7, with D hard to call. Trimming left V 0 bases short and J 3 bases short, with 12 bases between. The CDR3 has 14 residues. Germline-derived CDR1 and CDR2 are DFQATT and SNEGSKA (reference sequence). The DNA of the CDR3 is TGCAGTGCTAGAGATCCCCTCGGTGACTACGAGCAGTACTTC. Translation: CSARDPLGDYEQYF.

This clonotype was counted only a few times. CDR3 in DNA: TGTGCCAGCAGCGCCGGACTAGGGGTAATAGATGAGCAGTTCTTC. It codes for CASSAGLGVIDEQFF. The rearrangement joins TRBV7-9 to TRBJ2-1; 7 bases match TRBD2. Trimming at V came to 5 bases and at J to 8 bases, leaving 12 bases not matched to a gene. This CDR3 contains 15 residues. Germline CDR1 SEHNR, CDR2 FQNEAQ (reference sequence).

This clonotype has only a few counts. The chain couples TRBV10-3 to TRBJ2-3, with 7 bases lining up with TRBD2. The trim removed 6 bases at V and 5 bases at J, leaving 2 bases unmatched. The CDR3 runs to 12 residues. Per germline, CDR1 ENHRY and CDR2 SYGVKD. DNA for the CDR3: TGTGCCATCAGGCAGCGGGAAGATACGCAGTATTTT. Its translation: CAIRQREDTQYF.

This clonotype has just a few counts. This chain joins TRBV20-1 and TRBJ2-7, with a possible D match to TRBD2 (6 bases). The CDR3 has 13 residues. The V gene's germline CDR1 is DFQATT and CDR2 SNEGSKA (reference sequence). Trimming took off 2 bases at V and 6 bases at J, with 14 bases between the two ends. The CDR3 coding sequence is TGCAGTGCTAGACCGGGAGTTCGCGGCGAGCAGTACTTC. This codes for CSARPGVRGEQYF.

The chain uses TRBV6-5 and TRBJ2-7, with TRBD1 as a possible D gene (7 bases). The J call may not be correct, given that the DNA end is closer to TRBJ2-5. Germline V gives CDR1 MNHEY, CDR2 SVGAGI. The CDR3 runs 12 residues. In nucleotides, the CDR3 is TGTGCCAGCGGGGGGACAGAAGAGACCCAGTACTTC. Translated, it gives CASGGTEETQYF.

This clonotype has ten or more counts. The chain links TRBV20-1 to TRBJ2-4, with 13 bases lining up with TRBD2. Germline V CDR1 and CDR2: DFQATT, SNEGSKA (reference sequence). V trimming: 6 bases; J trimming: 13 bases; junction bases outside the gene matches: 15. The CDR3 has 15 amino acids. The CDR3 DNA reads TGCAGTGCAGGGGGGACTAGCGGGAATCAGAGGGAGCAGTACTTC. It encodes CSAGGTSGNQREQYF.

The CDR3 spells CASSLRNNRVSYNEQFF. DNA of the CDR3: TGTGCCAGCAGCCTCCGGAACAATCGGGTCTCCTACAATGAGCAGTTCTTC. The chain recombines TRBV14 with TRBJ2-1, with D hard to call. Trimming removed 4 bases from V and 0 bases from J, with 16 bases in between. CDR3 length: 17 residues. Germline V gene sequence: CDR1 SGHDN, CDR2 FVKESK.